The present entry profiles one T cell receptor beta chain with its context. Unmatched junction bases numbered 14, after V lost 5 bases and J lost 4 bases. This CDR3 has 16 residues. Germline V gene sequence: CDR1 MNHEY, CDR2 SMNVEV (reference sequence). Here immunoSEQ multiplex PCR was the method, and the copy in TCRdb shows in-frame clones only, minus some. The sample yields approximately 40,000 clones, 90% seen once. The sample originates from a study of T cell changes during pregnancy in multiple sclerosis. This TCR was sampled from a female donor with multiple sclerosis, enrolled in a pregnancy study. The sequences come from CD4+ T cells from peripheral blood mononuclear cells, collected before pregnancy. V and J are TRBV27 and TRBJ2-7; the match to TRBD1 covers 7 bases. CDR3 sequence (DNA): TGTGCCAGCAGTCGACCGGGACAGCTAACCGATTACGAGCAGTACTTC. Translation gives CASSRPGQLTDYEQYF.